These 16 T cell receptor beta chains came from one sample sequenced in a study of CD8 T cells in ankylosing spondylitis (dated by TCRdb to about 2017). Broader findings and caveats from the paper: Blood from ankylosing spondylitis patients appeared to be characterized by a TCR beta motif composed of about eight highly homologous amino acid variants.

The library came from 5' RACE. TCRdb names Illumina HiSeq 2500 as the instrument used. Starting from the raw public reads, TCRdb applied fastp trimming at Q25, assembled clones with MiXCR and retained in-frame beta chains. When rows share a CDR3 protein, they turn into one entry using the most common DNA and genes. The sample contains around 480,000 distinct CDR3 sequences, 17% of them found a single time. The ten largest clones capture approximately 1% of the sample. Their antigen targets remain unknown. The sample was blood, either unsorted or a sorted T cell fraction (not recorded which). These receptors came from a male donor with ankylosing spondylitis.

There are a few counts of this clonotype. V is TRBV18 and J is TRBJ1-6; 7 bases fit TRBD1. The CDR3 has 18 amino acids. The ends lost 3 bases at V and 10 bases at J; junction bases unmatched: 18. Germline V CDR1 and CDR2: KGHSH, LQKENI. Here the CDR3 DNA reads TGTGCCAGCTCACCCATCCCCGAGGGGGCGCTCGGTGGCTCACCCCTCCACTTT. Translation gives CASSPIPEGALGGSPLHF.

The chain joins TRBV20-1 to TRBJ2-3; TRBD2 agrees at 10 bases. Germline V gene data show CDR1 as DFQATT and CDR2 as SNEGSKA (reference sequence). The V and J ends lost 5 bases and 14 bases, in that order; junction bases with no gene match: 13. CDR3 size: 13 residues. CDR3 sequence (DNA): TGCAGTGCTCCCCGGACTAGCGGTCCTCGGCTGTATTTT. As protein: CSAPRTSGPRLYF.

The rearrangement joins TRBV20-1 to TRBJ2-1; perhaps TRBD1 as D (6 bases). Trimming cost V 6 bases and J 6 bases, with 9 bases left between them. The V gene's germline CDR1 is DFQATT and CDR2 SNEGSKA (reference sequence). The CDR3 runs to 11 residues. The CDR3 loop reads CSATRGNEQFF. For the CDR3, the DNA is TGCAGTGCCACCAGGGGCAATGAGCAGTTCTTC.

V gene TRBV7-2 combines with J gene TRBJ2-1, with D perhaps matching TRBD2 (6 bases). Germline assignment: CDR1 SGHTA and CDR2 FQGNSA. The CDR3 length is 17 residues. V gave up 1 base and J gave up 13 bases, with 26 bases separating them. CDR3 in amino acids: CASSLGGGGPTLSGQFF. In DNA form, the CDR3 reads TGTGCCAGCAGCTTAGGAGGAGGAGGGCCAACCCTATCGGGTCAGTTCTTC.

The chain uses TRBV9 and TRBJ2-2; D not resolved. Per the germline V gene, CDR1 is SGDLS and CDR2 is YYNGEE. This CDR3 has 16 residues. The V and J ends lost 4 bases and 5 bases respectively, with 18 bases between them. The CDR3, as DNA: TGTGCCAGCAGCCATGGCAGCGCAATTGGTACCGGGGAGCTGTTTTTT. Protein sequence: CASSHGSAIGTGELFF.

This sequence joins TRBV29-1 and TRBJ2-7; TRBD2 matches 10 bases. This CDR3 contains 14 residues. The V segment lost 6 bases and the J segment 3 bases; nucleotides outside the gene matches: 8. Germline V gene sequence: CDR1 SQVTM, CDR2 ANQGSEA. In DNA, the CDR3 is TGCAGCGTGGCAGCGGGAGGGCAGGTCTACGAGCAGTACTTC. This codes for CSVAAGGQVYEQYF.

The chain employs TRBV11-2 and TRBJ2-1, with D hard to call. This CDR3 region has 16 residues. Trimming took 5 bases from V and 8 from J, leaving 22 bases between them. CDR1 and CDR2 from the germline V gene are SGHAT and FQNNGV. The CDR3 loop reads CASSLGLFAVGDEQFF. The CDR3 nucleotides are TGTGCCAGCAGCCTAGGTCTGTTCGCGGTTGGGGATGAGCAGTTCTTC.

This clonotype was seen at least ten times. This chain links TRBV4-1 with TRBJ2-1; 12 bases line up with TRBD2. Germline V gene data show CDR1 as MGHRA and CDR2 as YSYEKL. Trimming took 0 bases from V and 6 from J; bases not matched to a gene: 9. This CDR3 comprises 18 residues. The CDR3 DNA follows: TGCGCCAGCAGCCAAGATGAGGGGGCTAGCGGGAGGGCCAATGAGCAGTTCTTC. Translation: CASSQDEGASGRANEQFF.

This clonotype was seen ten or more times. The CDR3 spells CSARRVVEQFF. The CDR3 DNA sequence: TGCAGTGCGAGGAGGGTGGTTGAGCAGTTCTTC. This chain connects TRBV20-1 to TRBJ2-1; perhaps TRBD2 as D (6 bases). The germline CDR1 and CDR2 sequences are DFQATT and SNEGSKA (reference sequence). Trimming stripped 6 bases from V and 9 bases from J, with 12 bases between. The CDR3 is 11 amino acids.

This sequence joins TRBV20-1 and TRBJ1-1; unclear D gene. The germline V gene has CDR1 DFQATT and CDR2 SNEGSKA (reference sequence). V lost 3 bases and J 2 bases, leaving 16 bases between the germline ends. This CDR3 region has 15 residues. The CDR3 sequence is CSASPSTLGNTEAFF. CDR3 DNA sequence: TGCAGTGCTAGCCCCTCCACATTGGGAAACACTGAAGCTTTCTTT.

This clonotype was observed a handful of times. The junction does not match germline at one end; this may be a read error. The chain has TRBV6-1 and TRBJ1-2; D uncertain. The CDR3 has 10 residues. The germline gives CDR1 MNHNS, CDR2 SASEGT. CDR3 sequence (DNA): TGTGCCAGCGCCCACATAGAGGCCCACTTC. Its protein is CASAHIEAHF.

Note on this clonotype: The CDR3 does not end in the conserved phenylalanine or tryptophan, so this is likely a read error. Because the CDR3's place on the DNA is in doubt, the DNA is left out and the CDR3 is given as listed by TCRdb. V and J are TRBV3-1 and TRBJ2-7; the D call in the table, TRBD1, was not verified against the DNA. The CDR3 adds up to 11 amino acids, both ends counted. In germline, CDR1 is LGHDT, CDR2 YNNKEL (reference sequence). CDR3 protein: CASSQRTVRGS.

This clonotype has a count of ten or more. The chain has TRBV7-3 and TRBJ2-3; D not resolved. Germline CDR1 is SGHTA and CDR2 is FQGTGA. V lost 3 bases to trimming and J lost 1 base, with 11 bases between them. The CDR3 covers 15 residues. In DNA, the CDR3 is TGTGCCAGCAGCTTGTACGCAGTGGGCACAGATACGCAGTATTTT. Protein product: CASSLYAVGTDTQYF. Supplemented by reference TRBV7-3 and TRBJ2-3, the full variable domain reads GAGVSQTPSNKVTEKGKYVELRCDPISGHTALYWYRQSLGQGPEFLIYFQGTGAADDSGLPNDRFFAVRPEGSVSTLKIQRTERGDSAVYLCASSLYAVGTDTQYFGPGTRLTVL.

This clonotype has just a few counts. The J gene is TRBJ2-5, the V gene TRBV9; D is perhaps TRBD1 (5 bases). Germline V gene sequence: CDR1 SGDLS, CDR2 YYNGEE. This CDR3 is built from 13 residues. V was shortened by 3 bases and J by 7 bases, with 13 bases between the two germline ends. The CDR3 region is CASSGTGQGTQYF. In DNA form, the CDR3 reads TGTGCCAGCAGCGGCACTGGGCAGGGGACCCAGTACTTC. Variable domain in full (rest from reference TRBV9 and TRBJ2-5): DSGVTQTPKHLITATGQRVTLRCSPRSGDLSVYWYQQSLDQGLQFLIQYYNGEERAKGNILERFSAQQFPDLHSELNLSSLELGDSALYFCASSGTGQGTQYFGPGTRLLVL.

Only one count was recorded for this clonotype. The CDR3 DNA reads TGTGCCAGCAGCCCACCCCGGGGGAAGAGAGTTGTGGGGAGGGAGACCCAGTACTTC. Translation: CASSPPRGKRVVGRETQYF. V and J are TRBV11-2 and TRBJ2-5; D is possibly TRBD2 (6 bases). The CDR3 length is 19 residues. Germline V gene lookup returns CDR1 SGHAT and CDR2 FQNNGV. Trimming cost V 5 bases and J 5 bases, with 30 bases left between them.

The gene calls are TRBV14 and TRBJ2-7; D uncertain. Trimming pared 1 base from V and 0 bases from J, leaving 10 bases between. The CDR3 loop spans 15 amino acids. CDR1 SGHDN and CDR2 FVKESK come from the germline V gene. This CDR3 reads CASSQVASRSYEQYF. The CDR3 coding sequence is TGTGCCAGCAGCCAAGTTGCGTCCCGCTCCTACGAGCAGTACTTC.